This T cell receptor (beta chain) originates from a study of blood T cell repertoires in COVID-19. This CDR3 contains 14 residues. Trimming removed 4 bases at V and 9 bases at J, with 16 bases between. CDR1 and CDR2 (germline): KGHDR, SFDVKD. Clones were sequenced by immunoSEQ multiplex PCR, and TCRdb holds only the in-frame ones, with some missing. The data contain 200,000 to 250,000 clones, roughly 85% of them singletons. Of note for this clone: The sample has other DNA sequences that encode this CDR3 too.

The origin of this receptor is a woman in her 70s with COVID-19, enrolled during active disease. Sequencing was carried out using peripheral blood. The chain recombines TRBV24-1 with TRBJ2-3; D not certain. The CDR3 is CATSEPLDTDTQYF. In DNA form, the CDR3 reads TGTGCCACCAGTGAACCATTAGACACTGACACGCAGTATTTT.